Each of the 20 T cell receptor beta chains below was sequenced from the same sample in a study of blood T cell repertoires in COVID-19. Data came from immunoSEQ multiplex PCR; TCRdb stores just in-frame clones and leaves some out. The repertoire holds roughly 180,000 clones, with approximately 90% as singletons. The sequenced material came from PBMCs or T cells enriched from blood (not recorded which). The receptors stem from a woman in her 30s who had recovered from COVID-19.

The rearrangement links TRBV11-3 to TRBJ2-1; 9 bases are a match to TRBD1. The germline CDR1 and CDR2 sequences are SGHNT and YENEEA. V shed 5 bases, J shed 4 bases, and the junction held 15 bases outside the gene matches. The CDR3 totals 18 residues. The CDR3 nucleotides read TGTGCCAGCAGCGGAGAACAGGGGGCAAACCCGCTTTACAATGAGCAGTTCTTC. Translated: CASSGEQGANPLYNEQFF.

This chain uses TRBV29-1 with TRBJ1-5; D is unclear. Trimming stripped 4 bases from V and 7 bases from J, with 11 bases between. This CDR3 comprises 12 residues. Germline CDR1 and CDR2: SQVTM and ANQGSEA. The CDR3 DNA reads TGCAGCGTTGGCGACGGGAACCAGCCCCAGCATTTT. It specifies CSVGDGNQPQHF.

The chain joins TRBV19 to TRBJ2-1, with TRBD2 identical over 11 bases. In germline, CDR1 is LNHDA, CDR2 SQIVND (reference sequence). Unmatched junction bases numbered 8, after V lost 9 bases and J lost 10 bases. The CDR3 spans 13 residues. CDR3 sequence: CASVTSGAGEQFF. CDR3 in DNA: TGTGCCAGCGTGACTAGCGGGGCGGGGGAGCAGTTCTTC.

In this sample, this clone turned up once. The V call is TRBV5-4, the J call TRBJ2-1; no clear D. Germline V gene sequence: CDR1 SGHNT, CDR2 YYREEE (reference sequence). The CDR3 runs 17 residues. The ends were cut back, 0 bases at V and 8 bases at J, with 21 bases in the middle. The CDR3 DNA follows: TGTGCCAGCAGCTTGGAAAGGTTGAAGGCACCCCAGGATGAGCAGTTCTTC. As protein: CASSLERLKAPQDEQFF.

The chain links TRBV3-1 (or the pseudogene TRBV3-2) to TRBJ1-1; TRBD1 matches at 10 bases. Germline V CDR1 and CDR2: LGHDT, YNNKEL (reference sequence). This CDR3 region has 21 residues. With V trimmed by 3 bases and J by 0 bases, 19 bases remained unmatched. The CDR3 protein is CASSHPKLQTGTGEVNTEAFF. The DNA for the CDR3 is TGTGCCAGCAGCCACCCAAAACTTCAAACCGGGACAGGGGAGGTGAACACTGAAGCTTTCTTT.

The rearrangement uses TRBV4-3 and TRBJ2-3; 9 bases map to TRBD2. The CDR3 is made up of 17 amino acids. Trimming cost V 1 base and J 1 base; bases outside gene matches: 6. The germline V gene has CDR1 LGHNA and CDR2 YSLEER. This CDR3 reads CASSQGAGGWGTDTQYF. The CDR3 nucleotides are TGCGCCAGCAGCCAAGGAGCGGGAGGCTGGGGCACAGATACGCAGTATTTT.

The chain has TRBV2 and TRBJ1-4; 7 bases map to TRBD1. Germline lookup yields CDR1 SNHLY and CDR2 FYNNEI. V was pared by 7 bases and J by 8 bases, with 10 bases of the junction left unmatched. This CDR3 spans 14 amino acids. CDR3 region: CASTSDRVTEKLFF. The CDR3 DNA sequence: TGTGCCAGCACCTCCGACAGGGTTACGGAAAAACTGTTTTTT.

This rearrangement joins TRBV3-1 (or the pseudogene TRBV3-2) to TRBJ1-2, with D maybe TRBD1 (6 bases). Germline V gives CDR1 LGHDT, CDR2 YNNKEL (reference sequence). The CDR3 spans 16 residues. Trimming took off 3 bases at V and 1 base at J, with 15 bases between the two ends. The CDR3 loop is CASSQDRDIRNYGYTF. The CDR3 DNA sequence: TGTGCCAGCAGCCAGGACCGGGACATCCGTAACTATGGCTACACCTTC.

The chain uses TRBV7-3 and TRBJ2-7, with 7 bases aligning to TRBD1. This CDR3 region has 13 residues. V trimming: 5 bases; J trimming: 2 bases; junction bases outside the gene matches: 3. Germline V gives CDR1 SGHTA, CDR2 FQGTGA. In DNA form, the CDR3 reads TGTGCCAGCAGCCAGACAGGGACCTACGAGCAGTACTTC. This gives the protein CASSQTGTYEQYF.

The chain links TRBV9 to TRBJ1-2; 11 positions match TRBD1. Germline V CDR1 and CDR2: SGDLS, YYNGEE. The CDR3 has 16 amino acids. V gave up 5 bases and J gave up 7 bases; unmatched junction bases: 13. The CDR3 DNA follows: TGTGCCAGCAGTCGGACAGGGGGCGCGGAAGGTCTTGGCTACACCTTC. This translates into CASSRTGGAEGLGYTF. Filled out from reference TRBV9 and TRBJ1-2, the complete variable domain reads DSGVTQTPKHLITATGQRVTLRCSPRSGDLSVYWYQQSLDQGLQFLIQYYNGEERAKGNILERFSAQQFPDLHSELNLSSLELGDSALYFCASSRTGGAEGLGYTFGSGTRLTVV.

The chain recombines TRBV29-1 with TRBJ2-7; 13 bases map to TRBD2. V lost 4 bases, J lost 5 bases, and 8 bases stayed unmatched. Germline V gene sequence: CDR1 SQVTM, CDR2 ANQGSEA. The CDR3 consists of 15 residues. DNA of the CDR3: TGCAGCGTTGGAGGTGGGACTAGCGGGATTAACGAGCAGTACTTC. Translation: CSVGGGTSGINEQYF.

This clone has just a few counts. V and J are TRBV18 and TRBJ1-1; 7 positions match TRBD1. The junction had 9 bases not matched to a gene; V was cut back by 4 bases and J by 7 bases. The CDR3 extends over 14 amino acids. Germline V gene sequence: CDR1 KGHSH, CDR2 LQKENI. This CDR3 reads CASSLDNRGGEAFF. The CDR3, as DNA: TGTGCCAGCTCACTTGACAACAGGGGCGGTGAAGCTTTCTTT.

V is TRBV5-1 and J is TRBJ2-2, with TRBD2 matching over 7 bases. The CDR3 contains 15 residues. Germline loops: CDR1 SGHRS, CDR2 YFSETQ. J lost 4 bases, V lost 0 bases, and 3 bases had no gene match. The CDR3, as DNA: TGCGCCAGCAGCTTGGGTTCTAGCGGCACCGGGGAGCTGTTTTTT. Amino acid sequence: CASSLGSSGTGELFF.

The rearrangement joins TRBV27 to TRBJ2-2; unclear D gene. Trimming stripped 3 bases from V and 7 bases from J, with 3 bases between. The CDR3 covers 11 residues. The germline V gene encodes CDR1 MNHEY and CDR2 SMNVEV (reference sequence). CDR3 loop: CASSFLGELFF. The CDR3 bases are TGTGCCAGCAGTTTCCTCGGGGAGCTGTTTTTT.

This chain uses TRBV5-5 with TRBJ1-2, with D possibly matching TRBD1 (6 bases). Trimming took 2 bases from V and 2 from J, leaving 13 bases between them. This CDR3 is built from 15 residues. Germline lookup yields CDR1 SGHKS and CDR2 YYEKEE (reference sequence). CDR3 in amino acids: CASSLHRDKNYGYTF. For the CDR3, the DNA is TGTGCCAGCAGCTTACACCGGGACAAGAACTATGGCTACACCTTC.

The chain couples TRBV7-2 to TRBJ2-1, with 12 bases lining up with TRBD2. This CDR3 contains 17 residues. Losses at the gene ends were 0 bases for V and 8 bases for J; bases not matched to a gene: 8. The V gene's germline CDR1 is SGHTA and CDR2 FQGNSA. The CDR3 spells CASSLARLAGDRDEQFF. The CDR3 DNA sequence: TGTGCCAGCAGCTTAGCGAGACTAGCGGGAGATAGGGATGAGCAGTTCTTC.

The chain joins TRBV5-4 to TRBJ1-4; D unresolved. There are 14 residues in the CDR3. Per the germline V gene, CDR1 is SGHNT and CDR2 is YYREEE (reference sequence). V was pared by 5 bases and J by 3 bases, with 11 bases between. CDR3 sequence (DNA): TGTGCCAGCAGTCCTGGGCCTCCTAATGAAAAACTGTTTTTT. Translated: CASSPGPPNEKLFF. Looking up the rest from reference TRBV5-4 and TRBJ1-4 gives the full variable domain: ETGVTQSPTHLIKTRGQQVTLRCSSQSGHNTVSWYQQALGQGPQFIFQYYREEENGRGNFPPRFSGLQFPNYSSELNVNALELDDSALYLCASSPGPPNEKLFFGSGTQLSVL.

The chain couples TRBV3-1 (or the pseudogene TRBV3-2) to TRBJ2-1; 12 nucleotides agree with TRBD2. V lost 5 bases, J lost 6 bases, and 8 bases stayed unmatched. This CDR3 is built from 16 residues. CDR1 and CDR2 (germline): LGHDT, YNNKEL (reference sequence). CDR3 sequence: CASSTWTSGASNEQFF. The CDR3 DNA is TGTGCCAGCAGCACATGGACTAGCGGGGCGTCCAATGAGCAGTTCTTC.

The J gene is TRBJ1-2, the V gene TRBV6-1, with D possibly being TRBD1 (5 bases). The germline V gene has CDR1 MNHNS and CDR2 SASEGT. This CDR3 is 14 amino acids long. Trimming removed 3 bases from V and 6 bases from J, with 14 bases in between. The CDR3 is CASSEGRGIDGYTF. The DNA of the CDR3 is TGTGCCAGCAGTGAGGGAAGGGGAATCGATGGCTACACCTTC.

This chain connects TRBV6-5 to TRBJ1-1; D is ambiguous. V lost 6 bases and J lost 2, with 7 bases in between. The CDR3 sequence is 12 residues long. Germline CDR1 and CDR2: MNHEY and SVGAGI. CDR3 sequence: CASRGGNTEAFF. CDR3 DNA: TGTGCCAGCAGGGGAGGAAACACTGAAGCTTTCTTT.